The 28 T cell receptor beta chains below come from one sample, sequenced in a study of T-cell reconstitution after alpha-beta-depleted transplantation in children. Unique molecular identifiers featured in how the TCRbeta library was prepared. TCRdb used MiXCR to reprocess the PCR reads, holding one entry per CDR3 protein. Here the sample spans more than 200,000 distinct CDR3 sequences, around 25% being singletons. Source: PBMCs, mostly from graft donor cells, taken 360 days after TCRalphabeta/CD19-depleted stem cell transplant. The receptor set was obtained from a female patient between 2 and 15 years old who had a stem cell transplant for congenital amegakaryocytic thrombocytopenia, so the T cells may come from the graft donor.

The rearrangement uses TRBV20-1 and TRBJ1-5; the D is unclear. The CDR3 runs to 15 residues. V was pared by 0 bases and J by 1 base, with 10 bases between. Germline CDR1 DFQATT, CDR2 SNEGSKA (reference sequence). CDR3: CSARDLGQSNQPQHF. Written as DNA, the CDR3 is TGCAGTGCTAGAGATCTAGGGCAGAGCAATCAGCCCCAGCATTTT.

The chain carries TRBV10-3 and TRBJ2-7, with 11 bases fitting TRBD2. The CDR3 has 17 amino acids. Germline CDR1 and CDR2: ENHRY and SYGVKD. Trimming removed 4 bases from V and 1 base from J; junction bases left unmatched: 9. The CDR3 DNA reads as TGTGCCATCAGTGGGTCTAGCGGGAGGCCTTTGTCCTACGAGCAGTACTTC. Its translation is CAISGSSGRPLSYEQYF.

This clonotype was observed a handful of times. V is TRBV7-2 and J is TRBJ2-2; D tentatively reads TRBD1 or TRBD2 (5 bases each). This CDR3 spans 17 amino acids. Trimming removed 2 bases at V and 0 bases at J, with 13 bases between. Germline values: CDR1 SGHTA, CDR2 FQGNSA. CDR3 in amino acids: CASSLTFRGTNTGELFF. The CDR3 DNA reads as TGTGCCAGCAGCTTAACGTTTCGGGGCACGAACACCGGGGAGCTGTTTTTT. The full variable domain, rest sourced from reference TRBV7-2 and TRBJ2-2, is GAGVSQSPSNKVTEKGKDVELRCDPISGHTALYWYRQSLGQGLEFLIYFQGNSAPDKSGLPSDRFSAERTGGSVSTLTIQRTQQEDSAVYLCASSLTFRGTNTGELFFGEGSRLTVL.

This clonotype turned up a few times. This chain joins TRBV12-3 or TRBV12-4 and TRBJ2-7; 7 bases map to TRBD1. This CDR3 comprises 14 residues. V gave up 3 bases and J gave up 6 bases; unmatched junction bases: 8. CDR3 amino acids: CASSFRGGISEQYF. CDR3 DNA sequence: TGTGCCAGCAGTTTTAGAGGGGGCATCAGCGAGCAGTACTTC.

This clonotype appeared many times. V and J are TRBV20-1 and TRBJ1-6, with 9 bases aligning to TRBD1. The CDR3 spans 16 residues. Per the germline V gene, CDR1 is DFQATT and CDR2 is SNEGSKA (reference sequence). The trim removed 3 bases at V and 0 bases at J, leaving 3 bases unmatched. CDR3 DNA sequence: TGCAGTGCTAGGACAGGGGGTAACTCCTATAATTCACCCCTCCACTTT. Protein sequence: CSARTGGNSYNSPLHF.

The chain recombines TRBV12-3 or TRBV12-4 with TRBJ2-1; a weak D match, TRBD1 (6 bases). The germline V and J ends were trimmed by 3 bases and 6 bases, with 15 bases remaining between them. This CDR3 contains 15 residues. CDR3: CASSFRRRRGNEQFF. In DNA form, the CDR3 reads TGTGCCAGCAGTTTCCGACGTCGCAGGGGCAATGAGCAGTTCTTC.

The rearrangement joins TRBV10-3 to TRBJ2-7, with unresolved D. The length of the CDR3 is 11 residues. Looked up from germline, CDR1 is ENHRY and CDR2 is SYGVKD. Between the trimmed V and J ends, which lost 6 bases and 5 bases, there was a span of 8 bases. CDR3 protein: CAIRGDHEQYF. The CDR3 DNA is TGTGCCATCAGAGGCGATCACGAGCAGTACTTC.

This chain joins TRBV20-1 and TRBJ1-2, with D maybe TRBD1 (5 bases). This CDR3 has 14 amino acids. V lost 2 bases, J lost 5 bases, and 15 bases lay in between. Germline V gives CDR1 DFQATT, CDR2 SNEGSKA (reference sequence). The CDR3 DNA reads TGCAGTGCTAGATCTAAGATGGGGCTTTATGGCTACACCTTC. Protein product: CSARSKMGLYGYTF.

This chain links TRBV7-2 with TRBJ2-1, with a weak D call TRBD1 (6 bases). The CDR3 is 16 residues long. Looked up from germline, CDR1 is SGHTA and CDR2 is FQGNSA. Trimming pared 1 base from V and 5 bases from J, leaving 15 bases between. CDR3 sequence reads: CASSLVGQPGHNEQFF. CDR3 nucleotides: TGTGCCAGCAGCTTAGTCGGACAGCCGGGCCACAATGAGCAGTTCTTC.

V gene TRBV28 combines with J gene TRBJ2-2; 7 bases map to TRBD2. CDR3 length: 14 residues. Trimming cost V 8 bases and J 5 bases; bases outside gene matches: 8. Germline CDR1 MDHEN, CDR2 SYDVKM. The CDR3 nucleotides are TGTGCCAGCGCGGGGCGGGAGAGGACCGGGGAGCTGTTTTTT. The encoded protein is CASAGRERTGELFF.

The table lists this clonotype with many counts. The chain joins TRBV25-1 to TRBJ2-7, with 7 bases lining up with TRBD2. Germline CDR1 is MGHDK and CDR2 is SYGVNS. The CDR3 has 13 amino acids. J gave up 2 bases and V 6 bases, and 4 bases lay outside the gene matches. CDR3 in DNA: TGTGCCAGCAGGAAGAGCGGGACCTACGAGCAGTACTTC. Its translation is CASRKSGTYEQYF.

The table lists this clonotype with a few counts. The chain carries TRBV28 and TRBJ1-1; no clear D gene. The CDR3 sequence is 16 residues long. Trimming left V 3 bases short and J 3 bases short, with 17 bases between. The germline V gene encodes CDR1 MDHEN and CDR2 SYDVKM. The DNA of the CDR3 is TGTGCCAGCAGTTTCCAAGGACTGGGGAGGGACACTGAAGCTTTCTTT. Encoded protein: CASSFQGLGRDTEAFF.

This sequence joins TRBV4-1 and TRBJ1-4; no reliable D call. V was pared by 1 base and J by 2 bases, with 14 bases between. The CDR3 is 17 amino acids. Germline values: CDR1 MGHRA, CDR2 YSYEKL. The CDR3 loop is CASSQGGRSGTNEKLFF. Here the CDR3 DNA reads TGCGCCAGCAGCCAAGGAGGAAGATCGGGCACTAATGAAAAACTGTTTTTT.

The chain uses TRBV7-2 and TRBJ2-3, with 12 bases matching TRBD1. The CDR3 loop spans 22 amino acids. V lost 5 bases and J lost 1; bases outside the gene matches: 22. Germline V CDR1 and CDR2: SGHTA, FQGNSA. CDR3 DNA: TGTGCCAGCAGCGTCCCCCTTATCCTGGGACAGGGGGCATGGAAAGGCACAGATACGCAGTATTTT. This translates into CASSVPLILGQGAWKGTDTQYF. Complete variable domain (other parts from reference TRBV7-2 and TRBJ2-3): GAGVSQSPSNKVTEKGKDVELRCDPISGHTALYWYRQSLGQGLEFLIYFQGNSAPDKSGLPSDRFSAERTGGSVSTLTIQRTQQEDSAVYLCASSVPLILGQGAWKGTDTQYFGPGTRLTVL.

In this sample, this clonotype turned up a few times. V and J are TRBV29-1 and TRBJ1-2; 9 nucleotides agree with TRBD1. Trimming cost V 7 bases and J 8 bases; bases outside gene matches: 17. Germline CDR1 SQVTM, CDR2 ANQGSEA. There are 15 residues in the CDR3. The CDR3 region has the DNA TGCAGCGCAGAAACAGGGGGCGCGGCCCCAGGGGGCTACACCTTC. Amino acids: CSAETGGAAPGGYTF.

The chain carries TRBV5-1 and TRBJ2-1; the D gene could be TRBD1 or TRBD2 (5 bases each). CDR3 length equals 15 residues. V dropped 2 bases and J dropped 4 bases, with 13 bases sitting between them. From germline, CDR1 is SGHRS and CDR2 YFSETQ. CDR3 sequence reads: CASSLLGPYYNEQFF. DNA of the CDR3: TGCGCCAGCAGCTTACTGGGACCCTATTACAATGAGCAGTTCTTC.

Details on this clonotype: The conserved phenylalanine or tryptophan is not found at the CDR3 terminus, so this likely reflects a read error. The V call is TRBV28, the J call TRBJ1-4; a weak D match, TRBD1 (6 bases). Germline lookup yields CDR1 MDHEN and CDR2 SYDVKM. V lost 7 bases and J lost 12, with 21 bases in between. This CDR3 region has 14 residues. DNA of the CDR3: TGTGCCAGCACCTCTTCTGAGGCGGGGGCACAACTGTTTTAT. It translates to CASTSSEAGAQLFY.

This clonotype turned up a few times. The rearrangement joins TRBV20-1 to TRBJ2-1; D might be TRBD2 (5 bases). The CDR3 extends over 15 amino acids. V lost 4 bases and J 6 bases, leaving 19 bases between the germline ends. The germline V gene encodes CDR1 DFQATT and CDR2 SNEGSKA (reference sequence). The CDR3 DNA follows: TGCAGTGCTATAAAAGGGTGGCTAGCCTCCAATGAGCAGTTCTTC. Residues: CSAIKGWLASNEQFF.

The J gene is TRBJ2-2, the V gene TRBV5-1, with 8 bases that match TRBD2. The CDR3 is 16 amino acids. V lost 0 bases, J lost 2 bases, and 3 bases stayed unmatched. Per the germline V gene, CDR1 is SGHRS and CDR2 is YFSETQ. CDR3 DNA sequence: TGCGCCAGCAGCTTGGAAACTAGCGGCAACACCGGGGAGCTGTTTTTT. Its translation is CASSLETSGNTGELFF.

The J gene is TRBJ1-6, the V gene TRBV5-1, with D possibly matching TRBD1 (6 bases). The CDR3 extends over 15 amino acids. The V and J ends lost 4 bases and 6 bases respectively, with 14 bases between them. Per germline, CDR1 SGHRS and CDR2 YFSETQ. CDR3 coding DNA: TGCGCCAGCAGCCACGGGACATTTTTTAATTCACCCCTCCACTTT. Protein: CASSHGTFFNSPLHF.

This clonotype was detected many times. The chain links TRBV4-1 to TRBJ2-3; no definite D call. Germline V gene data show CDR1 as MGHRA and CDR2 as YSYEKL. This CDR3 has 16 amino acids. Between the trimmed V and J ends, which lost 1 base and 2 bases, there was a span of 13 bases. The CDR3 nucleotides are TGCGCCAGCAGCCAAGGAAAGGGCACCCACACAGATACGCAGTATTTT. It encodes CASSQGKGTHTDTQYF.

This clonotype was counted only a few times. The chain combines TRBV20-1 with TRBJ1-5; tentatively, D is TRBD1 (6 bases). Germline CDR1 is DFQATT and CDR2 is SNEGSKA (reference sequence). Trimming cost V 5 bases and J 7 bases, with 12 bases left between them. This CDR3 comprises 12 residues. CDR3 sequence: CSADRPGQPQHF. The CDR3 region has the DNA TGCAGTGCTGACAGGCCAGGGCAGCCCCAGCATTTT.

This clonotype has a count of ten or more. V and J are TRBV6-1 and TRBJ2-5, with 11 bases fitting TRBD2. Germline CDR1 reads MNHNS; CDR2 reads SASEGT. This CDR3 has 16 residues. The V gene end was trimmed by 5 bases and the J gene end by 2 bases; junction bases not matched to a gene: 7. CDR3 bases: TGTGCCAGCAGTAGACTAGCGGGAAAGGGACAAGAGACCCAGTACTTC. Its protein is CASSRLAGKGQETQYF.

This clonotype was observed a handful of times. V gene TRBV5-5 combines with J gene TRBJ2-2, with 8 bases lining up with TRBD1. V dropped 1 base and J dropped 3; count of bases not matched to a gene: 5. Germline V gene sequence: CDR1 SGHKS, CDR2 YYEKEE (reference sequence). The CDR3 covers 16 residues. The CDR3 spells CASSLMGQVHTGELFF. CDR3 sequence (DNA): TGTGCCAGCAGCTTGATGGGACAGGTTCACACCGGGGAGCTGTTTTTT.

This clonotype was counted only a few times. The chain carries TRBV12-3 or TRBV12-4 and TRBJ2-3; 8 bases are a match to TRBD1. The CDR3 spans 16 residues. Germline trimming cut 4 bases from V and 2 bases from J; bases unmatched to any gene: 8. DNA of the CDR3: TGTGCCAGCAGTTATGCGACAGGGGCCTACACAGATACGCAGTATTTT. Its protein product is CASSYATGAYTDTQYF.

This clonotype appeared once. The chain recombines TRBV29-1 with TRBJ2-7, with TRBD1 identical over 7 bases. Trimming cost V 6 bases and J 5 bases; bases outside gene matches: 10. The germline CDR1 and CDR2 sequences are SQVTM and ANQGSEA. This CDR3 has 13 residues. The CDR3 here is CSVRYTGANEQYF. CDR3 bases: TGCAGCGTACGTTATACAGGGGCCAACGAGCAGTACTTC.

In its sample, this clonotype was seen many times. The chain carries TRBV20-1 and TRBJ2-3; TRBD1 might be the D (6 bases). Germline values: CDR1 DFQATT, CDR2 SNEGSKA (reference sequence). CDR3 length: 18 amino acids. V shed 1 base and J shed 2 bases, with 22 bases lying between them. CDR3 DNA sequence: TGCAGTGCTAGAGGGGTTGCCTGGACAGATTTCTTCACAGATACGCAGTATTTT. Protein product: CSARGVAWTDFFTDTQYF.

This rearrangement joins TRBV12-3 or TRBV12-4 to TRBJ2-7; D could derive from TRBD1 or TRBD2 (6 bases each). This CDR3 comprises 15 residues. Trimming shortened V by 4 bases and J by 5 bases, and 18 bases separated the two germline ends. CDR3 in amino acids: CASSSPRGRVNEQYF. In DNA, the CDR3 is TGTGCCAGCAGTTCCCCACGGGGGCGAGTAAACGAGCAGTACTTC.